A single sample gave rise to the 11 T cell receptor beta chains below, sequenced in a study of blood T cell repertoires in COVID-19. TCRdb keeps only in-frame clones here, not all; method: immunoSEQ multiplex PCR. The data hold 60,000 to 80,000 clones, with around 85% observed a single time. Sequencing was carried out using peripheral blood. The receptors originated from a man aged 50 or older with acute or convalescent COVID-19.

This chain connects TRBV6-2 or TRBV6-3 to TRBJ1-5; 11 positions match TRBD1. Germline trimming cut 5 bases from V and 6 bases from J; bases unmatched to any gene: 6. Looked up from germline, CDR1 is MNHEY and CDR2 is SVGEGT. The CDR3 has 15 residues. Here the CDR3 reads CASSVTGTGGQPQHF. The CDR3 DNA reads TGTGCCAGCAGTGTCACCGGGACAGGGGGTCAGCCCCAGCATTTT.

The chain joins TRBV5-4 to TRBJ1-6, with 9 bases lining up with TRBD1. The CDR3 sequence is 19 residues long. V lost 4 bases and J lost 0; bases outside the gene matches: 11. Looked up from germline, CDR1 is SGHNT and CDR2 is YYREEE (reference sequence). For the CDR3, the DNA is TGTGCCAGCAGCGCCGGGACAGGGTCCTTCCGCTCCTATAATTCACCCCTCCACTTT. Protein: CASSAGTGSFRSYNSPLHF.

This clone was detected once. CDR3 coding DNA: TGTGCCAGCAGCTTAACGAGGACAGCTAGTGAAGCTTTCTTT. Encoded protein: CASSLTRTASEAFF. The chain uses TRBV7-3 and TRBJ1-1; perhaps TRBD1 as D (6 bases). The CDR3 covers 14 residues. Per germline, CDR1 SGHTA and CDR2 FQGTGA. Trimming removed 0 bases from V and 7 bases from J, with 12 bases in between. The full variable domain, completed using reference TRBV7-3 and TRBJ1-1, is GAGVSQTPSNKVTEKGKYVELRCDPISGHTALYWYRQSLGQGPEFLIYFQGTGAADDSGLPNDRFFAVRPEGSVSTLKIQRTERGDSAVYLCASSLTRTASEAFFGQGTRLTVV.

This chain joins TRBV6-6 and TRBJ1-5; D is perhaps TRBD1 (6 bases). The CDR3 is 14 amino acids. V was shortened by 6 bases and J by 5 bases, with 14 bases between the two germline ends. The germline CDR1 and CDR2 sequences are MNHNY and SVGAGI (reference sequence). The DNA of the CDR3 is TGTGCCAGCAGCCCCGGACAGAACGATCAGCCCCAGCATTTT. This encodes CASSPGQNDQPQHF.

The chain links TRBV5-1 to TRBJ2-2; 11 nucleotides line up with TRBD1. Germline V CDR1 and CDR2: SGHRS, YFSETQ. This CDR3 contains 16 residues. The V segment lost 3 bases and the J segment 3 bases; nucleotides outside the gene matches: 4. The DNA of the CDR3 is TGCGCCAGCAGCTGGACAGGGGGCTCGGACACCGGGGAGCTGTTTTTT. It translates to CASSWTGGSDTGELFF.

A word on this clone: At one of its ends the junction is not consistent with the germline gene, which may arise from a read error. The chain couples TRBV7-8 to TRBJ2-2, with D maybe TRBD2 (5 bases). Germline values: CDR1 SGHVS, CDR2 FQNEAQ. The CDR3 runs to 15 residues. This chain's CDR3 is CASSSPGLTTGELFF. CDR3 nucleotides: TGTGCCAGCAGCTCCCCGGGGTTGACGACCGGTGAGCTGTTTTTT.

This chain uses TRBV11-2 with TRBJ2-1; 8 positions match TRBD2. CDR1 and CDR2 from the germline V gene are SGHAT and FQNNGV. The CDR3 has 18 residues. V lost 0 bases and J lost 0; bases outside the gene matches: 7. CDR3 region: CASSLDLVAGSSYNEQFF. As DNA, the CDR3 is TGTGCCAGCAGCTTAGATTTGGTAGCGGGGAGCTCCTACAATGAGCAGTTCTTC.

The chain carries TRBV7-2 and TRBJ1-3, with D maybe TRBD1 (6 bases). The CDR3 is 17 residues long. V gave up 5 bases and J gave up 2 bases, with 19 bases separating them. Germline V gene lookup returns CDR1 SGHTA and CDR2 FQGNSA. The CDR3 DNA follows: TGTGCCAGCAGCCCCCCCACAGGGCACTGGGCTGGAAACACCATATATTTT. This encodes CASSPPTGHWAGNTIYF.

This clone came up a few times. The chain joins TRBV18 to TRBJ2-7, with TRBD1 matching over 8 bases. CDR3 length equals 13 residues. J lost 6 bases, V lost 8 bases, and 9 bases had no gene match. Germline CDR1 is KGHSH and CDR2 is LQKENI. In nucleotides, the CDR3 is TGTGCCAGCACAAACTCAGGGGGCGCCGAGCAGTACTTC. Translated: CASTNSGGAEQYF. Full variable domain (outside the CDR3, taken from reference TRBV18 and TRBJ2-7): NAGVMQNPRHLVRRRGQEARLRCSPMKGHSHVYWYRQLPEEGLKFMVYLQKENIIDESGMPKERFSAEFPKEGPSILRIQQVVRGDSAAYFCASTNSGGAEQYFGPGTRLTVT.

The V gene is TRBV21-1, the J gene TRBJ1-2; the table names TRBD1, a call not compared with the DNA. TRBV21-1 is annotated as a pseudogene. CDR3 length: 20 amino acids. The CDR3 DNA reads as TGTGCCAGCAGCCCAAGGGGGAGAGGTGCTTCCCAGTGTTTTGACTATGGCTACACCTTC. It codes for CASSPRGRGASQCFDYGYTF.

The chain links TRBV19 to TRBJ2-2, with TRBD1 matching over 9 bases. The CDR3 extends over 14 amino acids. The germline gives CDR1 LNHDA, CDR2 SQIVND (reference sequence). CDR3 sequence (DNA): TGTGCTATAGGGGAACAGGGGGCCCCCGGGGAGCTGTTTTTT. It specifies CAIGEQGAPGELFF.